Listed below are T cell receptor beta chains from one sample, sequenced in a study of blood T cell repertoires in COVID-19. Here immunoSEQ multiplex PCR was the method, and the copy in TCRdb shows in-frame clones only, minus some. The sample has under 70,000 clones, roughly 80% seen once. Specimen: peripheral blood. The receptors originated from a woman aged 70-85 years with acute or convalescent COVID-19. Both conserved end residues are part of each CDR3. Each record gives: V gene, D gene, clone size, J gene, CDR3 protein, CDR3 DNA. A D gene is named only where the DNA matches it firmly. Only part of the rows carry a size: once, few, many, or a class if the clone is expanded.

V gene: TRBV7-9
D gene: NA
clone size: NA
J gene: TRBJ1-1
CDR3 protein: CASSLGRTGPTAFF
CDR3 DNA: TGTGCCAGCAGCTTAGGGAGAACAGGGCCAACGGCTTTCTTT

V gene: TRBV6-5
D gene: NA
clone size: NA
J gene: TRBJ1-1
CDR3 protein: CASSYRQLSLPEAFF
CDR3 DNA: TGTGCCAGCAGTTACCGACAGCTCTCTTTGCCTGAAGCTTTCTTT

V gene: TRBV11-2
D gene: NA
clone size: NA
J gene: TRBJ2-2
CDR3 protein: CASSFRDYTGELFF
CDR3 DNA: TGTGCCAGCAGTTTCAGGGACTACACCGGGGAGCTGTTTTTT

V gene: TRBV19
D gene: NA
clone size: few
J gene: TRBJ1-5
CDR3 protein: CASSPGSSRGAPQHF
CDR3 DNA: TGTGCCAGTAGTCCGGGGTCCTCCAGGGGTGCGCCCCAGCATTTT

V gene: TRBV2
D gene: NA
clone size: NA
J gene: TRBJ2-1
CDR3 protein: CASMDSPLYNEQFF
CDR3 DNA: TGTGCCAGCATGGACTCTCCTCTGTACAATGAGCAGTTCTTC

V gene: TRBV6-5
D gene: TRBD2
clone size: NA
J gene: TRBJ2-1
CDR3 protein: CASSPGTSRNEQFF
CDR3 DNA: TGTGCCAGCAGCCCCGGGACTAGTAGGAATGAGCAGTTCTTC

V gene: TRBV6-1
D gene: TRBD1
clone size: NA
J gene: TRBJ2-1
CDR3 protein: CASSDSGQGAYNEQFF
CDR3 DNA: TGTGCCAGCAGTGATTCTGGACAGGGGGCCTACAATGAGCAGTTCTTC

V gene: TRBV12-3/TRBV12-4
D gene: NA
clone size: NA
J gene: TRBJ1-1
CDR3 protein: CASSLYGGAEAFF
CDR3 DNA: TGTGCCAGCAGTTTATATGGGGGGGCTGAAGCTTTCTTT

V gene: TRBV7-2
D gene: TRBD1
clone size: once
J gene: TRBJ1-1
CDR3 protein: CASSLTGTGATEAFF
CDR3 DNA: TGTGCCAGCAGCCTAACCGGGACAGGGGCCACTGAAGCTTTCTTT

V gene: TRBV6-4
D gene: NA
clone size: few
J gene: TRBJ1-5
CDR3 protein: CASSVQEINQPQHF
CDR3 DNA: TGTGCCAGCAGTGTACAGGAAATCAATCAGCCCCAGCATTTT

V gene: TRBV10-3
D gene: TRBD1
clone size: NA
J gene: TRBJ1-2
CDR3 protein: CAIRGTVISLGYTF
CDR3 DNA: TGTGCCATCAGGGGGACAGTCATCTCTTTAGGCTACACCTTC

V gene: TRBV5-1
D gene: NA
clone size: NA
J gene: TRBJ1-2
CDR3 protein: CASSSEGVFGYTF
CDR3 DNA: TGCGCCAGCAGCTCGGAGGGAGTCTTCGGCTACACCTTC

V gene: TRBV18
D gene: NA
clone size: NA
J gene: TRBJ1-4
CDR3 protein: CASSPQPTNEKLFF
CDR3 DNA: TGTGCCAGCTCACCACAGCCAACTAATGAAAAACTGTTTTTT

V gene: TRBV2
D gene: TRBD2
clone size: NA
J gene: TRBJ2-3
CDR3 protein: CASSDDGGGTDTQYF
CDR3 DNA: TGTGCCAGCAGTGACGACGGGGGGGGCACAGATACGCAGTATTTT

V gene: TRBV5-1
D gene: NA
clone size: few
J gene: TRBJ1-3
CDR3 protein: CASSQPEGNTIYF
CDR3 DNA: TGCGCCAGCAGCCAACCCGAGGGAAACACCATATATTTT

V gene: TRBV5-6
D gene: NA
clone size: few
J gene: TRBJ1-4
CDR3 protein: CASSLWVSREKLFF
CDR3 DNA: TGTGCCAGCAGCTTGTGGGTATCGAGGGAAAAACTGTTTTTT

V gene: TRBV19
D gene: NA
clone size: few
J gene: TRBJ1-1
CDR3 protein: CASTWGEGRGNTEAFF
CDR3 DNA: TGTGCCAGTACCTGGGGGGAGGGGAGAGGGAACACTGAAGCTTTCTTT

V gene: TRBV7-9
D gene: TRBD1
clone size: NA
J gene: TRBJ1-5
CDR3 protein: CASSSETGFGNQPQHF
CDR3 DNA: TGTGCCAGCAGCTCAGAGACAGGGTTCGGGAATCAGCCCCAGCATTTT

V gene: TRBV5-4
D gene: TRBD1
clone size: NA
J gene: TRBJ2-2
CDR3 protein: CASTTPGQGARNGELFF
CDR3 DNA: TGTGCCAGCACCACCCCGGGACAGGGGGCGCGTAACGGGGAGCTGTTTTTT

V gene: TRBV7-3
D gene: NA
clone size: NA
J gene: TRBJ2-2
CDR3 protein: CASSSRANTGELFF
CDR3 DNA: TGTGCCAGCAGCTCCCGGGCGAACACCGGGGAGCTGTTTTTT

V gene: TRBV5-4
D gene: NA
clone size: NA
J gene: TRBJ1-1
CDR3 protein: CASSSPDRTTEAFF
CDR3 DNA: TGTGCCAGCAGCTCCCCTGACAGGACCACTGAAGCTTTCTTT

V gene: TRBV23-1
D gene: TRBD1
clone size: NA
J gene: TRBJ2-2
CDR3 protein: CASSQNTGTGIGINTGELFF
CDR3 DNA: TGCGCCAGCAGTCAGAACACCGGGACAGGGATCGGGATCAACACCGGGGAGCTGTTTTTT

V gene: TRBV11-2
D gene: NA
clone size: NA
J gene: TRBJ2-3
CDR3 protein: CASSRRGSWQTSTDTQYF
CDR3 DNA: TGTGCCAGCAGCCGCAGGGGTTCATGGCAGACTTCCACAGATACGCAGTATTTT

V gene: TRBV24-1
D gene: TRBD2
clone size: NA
J gene: TRBJ2-3
CDR3 protein: CATSDSGGPSTDTQYF
CDR3 DNA: TGTGCCACCAGTGACTCGGGGGGGCCTAGCACAGATACGCAGTATTTT

V gene: TRBV14
D gene: NA
clone size: few
J gene: TRBJ2-7
CDR3 protein: CASSQFPGLGDYEQYF
CDR3 DNA: TGTGCCAGCAGCCAATTTCCGGGCCTAGGGGATTACGAGCAGTACTTC

V gene: TRBV13
D gene: TRBD1
clone size: NA
J gene: TRBJ1-2
CDR3 protein: CASSPRDRAHGYTF
CDR3 DNA: TGTGCCAGCAGCCCCCGGGACAGGGCTCACGGCTACACCTTC

V gene: TRBV3-1/TRBV3-2
D gene: TRBD2
clone size: NA
J gene: TRBJ2-4
CDR3 protein: CASSQNGGADIQYF
CDR3 DNA: TGTGCCAGCAGCCAAAACGGGGGGGCGGACATTCAGTACTTC

V gene: TRBV18
D gene: NA
clone size: NA
J gene: TRBJ2-5
CDR3 protein: CASSSTEETQYF
CDR3 DNA: TGTGCCAGCTCGTCGACAGAAGAGACCCAGTACTTC

V gene: TRBV6-6
D gene: TRBD1
clone size: NA
J gene: TRBJ1-1
CDR3 protein: CASRLGTENTEAFF
CDR3 DNA: TGTGCCAGCAGGCTCGGGACAGAGAACACTGAAGCTTTCTTT

V gene: TRBV12-5
D gene: TRBD2
clone size: NA
J gene: TRBJ2-1
CDR3 protein: CASGFLPLLGLAGYNEQFF
CDR3 DNA: TGTGCTAGTGGTTTCCTTCCACTATTGGGACTAGCGGGTTACAATGAGCAGTTCTTC

V gene: TRBV11-2
D gene: NA
clone size: NA
J gene: TRBJ1-2
CDR3 protein: CASSLGYSYIDGYTF
CDR3 DNA: TGTGCCAGCAGCTTAGGGTACAGTTACATCGACGGCTACACCTTC

V gene: TRBV4-1
D gene: TRBD1
clone size: NA
J gene: TRBJ1-1
CDR3 protein: CASSQAGTGGTEAFF
CDR3 DNA: TGCGCCAGCAGCCAAGCCGGTACAGGGGGCACTGAAGCTTTCTTT

V gene: TRBV7-3
D gene: NA
clone size: NA
J gene: TRBJ1-1
CDR3 protein: CASSLTGWTNPKGTEAFF
CDR3 DNA: TGTGCCAGCAGCTTAACGGGATGGACCAATCCGAAGGGGACTGAAGCTTTCTTT

V gene: TRBV11-2
D gene: NA
clone size: NA
J gene: TRBJ2-1
CDR3 protein: CASSPTGGRVHEQFF
CDR3 DNA: TGTGCCAGCAGCCCTACCGGGGGACGGGTGCATGAGCAGTTCTTC

V gene: TRBV11-2
D gene: NA
clone size: NA
J gene: TRBJ1-1
CDR3 protein: CASSLGEGTEAFF
CDR3 DNA: TGTGCCAGCAGCTTAGGGGAGGGCACTGAAGCTTTCTTT

V gene: TRBV11-2
D gene: NA
clone size: once
J gene: TRBJ1-3
CDR3 protein: CASSLGDTISGNTIYF
CDR3 DNA: TGTGCCAGCAGCTTAGGGGACACGATCTCTGGAAACACCATATATTTT

V gene: TRBV12-3/TRBV12-4
D gene: NA
clone size: NA
J gene: TRBJ1-1
CDR3 protein: CASSFEGYTEAFF
CDR3 DNA: TGTGCCAGCAGTTTTGAGGGTTACACTGAAGCTTTCTTT